The T cell receptor (beta chain) described here comes from a study of cytomegalovirus exposure and HLA in healthy donors. The CDR3 is made up of 18 amino acids. V shed 0 bases and J 7 bases; nucleotides not matched to a gene: 16. Germline CDR1 and CDR2: LNHNV and YYDKDF (reference sequence). The PCR had 60 Vbeta and 13 Jbeta primers. Clones were sequenced by immunoSEQ multiplex PCR, and TCRdb holds only the in-frame ones, with some missing. Of 95,000 to 150,000 clones listed, roughly 82% are singletons. V gene TRBV15 combines with J gene TRBJ1-2, with TRBD1 matching over 8 bases. Sequencing was carried out using PBMCs. This receptor was identified in a young man in good health and CMV-seropositive. The CDR3, as DNA: TGTGCCACCAGCAGAGATGCGGACAGGGCTGGGGTTTTAAGTGGCTACACCTTC. It encodes CATSRDADRAGVLSGYTF.